The sequence of this T cell receptor (beta chain) was determined in a study of T cells in Graves' hyperthyroidism and ophthalmopathy. Amplification of TCR beta CDR3 regions used RNA as the template. When the TCR CDR3 underwent first-round RT-PCR, the HTBI primer set was used. From the multiplex PCR reads, TCRdb called clonotypes with MiXCR, one entry per CDR3 protein. This sample has approximately 490,000 distinct CDR3 sequences, with roughly 22% found just once. Overall study findings and caveats: Ophthalmopathy prediction by the model preceded onset by a median approximately six months.

CDR3 size: 13 residues. The ends were cut back, 6 bases at V and 2 bases at J, with 9 bases in the middle. This clonotype was seen a handful of times. The antigen remains unidentified. The chain couples TRBV12-3 or TRBV12-4 to TRBJ2-3; a possible D gene is TRBD1 (5 bases). The TCR sequence derives from a woman aged 70 to 79 with Graves' ophthalmopathy. Sequencing was carried out using blood. The DNA for the CDR3 is TGTGCCAGCAGCGGACAAAACACAGATACGCAGTATTTT. Its translation: CASSGQNTDTQYF.